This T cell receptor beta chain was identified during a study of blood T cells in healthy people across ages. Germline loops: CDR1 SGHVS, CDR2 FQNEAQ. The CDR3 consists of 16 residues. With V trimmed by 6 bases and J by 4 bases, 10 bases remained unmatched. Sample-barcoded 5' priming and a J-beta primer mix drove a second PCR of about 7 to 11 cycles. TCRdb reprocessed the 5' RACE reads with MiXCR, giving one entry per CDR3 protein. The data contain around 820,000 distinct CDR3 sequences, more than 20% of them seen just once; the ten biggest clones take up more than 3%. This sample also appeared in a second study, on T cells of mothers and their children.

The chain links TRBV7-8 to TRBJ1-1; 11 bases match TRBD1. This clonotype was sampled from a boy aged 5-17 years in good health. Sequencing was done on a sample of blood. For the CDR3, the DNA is TGTGCCAGCAGGCGAGCGGACAGGGGGCGGTTCACTGAAGCTTTCTTT. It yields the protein CASRRADRGRFTEAFF. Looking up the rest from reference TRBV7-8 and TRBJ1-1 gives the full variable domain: GAGVSQSPRYKVAKRGQDVALRCDPISGHVSLFWYQQALGQGPEFLTYFQNEAQLDKSGLPSDRFFAERPEGSVSTLKIQRTQQEDSAVYLCASRRADRGRFTEAFFGQGTRLTVV.